The table lists the clone carrying this T cell receptor (beta chain) with a few counts. Trimming removed 6 bases from V and 3 bases from J, with 21 bases in between. In germline, CDR1 is MDHEN, CDR2 SYDVKM. This CDR3 has 16 amino acids. These data belong to a study of patients and donors after allogeneic stem cell transplantation. MiXCR, applied by TCRdb to the RT-PCR reads, yields one record per CDR3 protein. Among fewer than 180,000 distinct CDR3 sequences, about 40% were seen once, and the ten largest hold 50% to 65%. The rearrangement uses TRBV28 and TRBJ2-7, with TRBD2 as a possible D gene (6 bases). The sequencing input was blood, either unsorted or a sorted T cell fraction (not recorded which). This receptor was identified in a human donor who was either an allogeneic HSCT recipient or a stem cell or donor lymphocyte infusion donor (not recorded which). It is not recorded whose cells these are; they may come from a transplant donor. CDR3 amino acids: CASSFGGRGDSYEQYV. In DNA, the CDR3 is TGTGCCAGCAGCTTCGGGGGACGGGGTGATAGCTACGAGCAGTACGTC.